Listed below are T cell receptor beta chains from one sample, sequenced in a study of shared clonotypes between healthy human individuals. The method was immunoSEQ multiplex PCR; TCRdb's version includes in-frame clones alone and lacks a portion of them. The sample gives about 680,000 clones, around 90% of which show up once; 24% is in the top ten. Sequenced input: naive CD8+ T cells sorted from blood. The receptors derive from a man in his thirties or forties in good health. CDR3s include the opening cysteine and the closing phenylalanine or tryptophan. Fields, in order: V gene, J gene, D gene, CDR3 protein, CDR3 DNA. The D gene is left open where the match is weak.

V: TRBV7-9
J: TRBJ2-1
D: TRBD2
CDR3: CASSTREGLASDNEQFF
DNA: TGTGCCAGCAGCACCCGGGAGGGACTAGCGTCAGACAATGAGCAGTTCTTC

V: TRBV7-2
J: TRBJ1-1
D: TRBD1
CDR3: CASSSREIPRQGFNTEAFF
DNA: TGTGCCAGCAGTAGCCGGGAAATTCCGAGACAGGGGTTTAACACTGAAGCTTTCTTT

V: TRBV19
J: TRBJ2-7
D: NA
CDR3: CASSIQGLQDYEQYF
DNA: TGTGCCAGTAGTATCCAGGGCTTGCAGGACTACGAGCAGTACTTC

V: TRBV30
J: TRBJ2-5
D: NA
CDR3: CAWSVAGFQETQYF
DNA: TGTGCCTGGAGTGTCGCAGGATTTCAAGAGACCCAGTACTTC

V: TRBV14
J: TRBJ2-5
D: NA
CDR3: CASSSRTEAQETQYF
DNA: TGTGCCAGCAGCTCCCGGACAGAGGCCCAAGAGACCCAGTACTTC

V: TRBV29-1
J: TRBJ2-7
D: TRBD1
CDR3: CSVVFLDRTSSQQYF
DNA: TGCAGCGTTGTCTTTTTGGACAGGACATCTTCTCAGCAGTACTTC

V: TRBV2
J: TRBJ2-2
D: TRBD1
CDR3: CASSEDVQGAFIDTGELFF
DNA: TGTGCCAGCAGTGAAGACGTACAGGGGGCATTTATAGACACCGGGGAGCTGTTTTTT

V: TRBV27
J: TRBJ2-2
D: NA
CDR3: CASSLVRQGGTGELFF
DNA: TGTGCCAGCAGCCTAGTCCGGCAGGGTGGGACCGGGGAGCTGTTTTTT

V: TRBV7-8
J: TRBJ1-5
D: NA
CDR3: CASSPRDITSWDQPQHF
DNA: TGTGCCAGCAGCCCCCGGGACATTACTTCATGGGATCAGCCCCAGCATTTT

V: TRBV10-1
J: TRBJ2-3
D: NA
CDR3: CASSEGWADTQYF
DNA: TGCGCCAGCAGTGAGGGGTGGGCAGATACGCAGTATTTT

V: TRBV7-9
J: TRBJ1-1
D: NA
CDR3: CASSFSREAFF
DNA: TGTGCCAGCAGCTTCAGCCGTGAAGCTTTCTTT

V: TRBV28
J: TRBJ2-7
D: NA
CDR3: CASSLGLRDHEQYF
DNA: TGTGCCAGCAGTTTAGGTCTACGGGACCACGAGCAGTACTTC